Detailed here is one T cell receptor (beta chain). This sample is drawn from a study of blood T cell repertoires in COVID-19. The wider study: Spain, Italy and the United States supplied samples that represented acute and convalescent COVID-19. PBMCs, B-cell-depleted T cells, or T cells provided the cDNA or gDNA that made up the material.

The germline V gene has CDR1 LNHDA and CDR2 SQIVND (reference sequence). Trimming removed 5 bases from V and 7 bases from J; junction bases left unmatched: 8. CDR3 length: 14 amino acids. As handled by the study authors: The authors estimated nucleated cell counts from reference gene primer amplification. TCRdb keeps only in-frame clones here, not all; method: immunoSEQ multiplex PCR. V, J and clone size are taken as reported in that table, and D and trimming were inferred from the DNA itself. The sample yields roughly 200,000 clones, 84% seen once. This chain uses TRBV19 with TRBJ1-1; 9 bases fit TRBD1. The sample consisted of peripheral blood. This sequence was found in a woman between 65 and 79 years old with active or convalescent COVID-19. CDR3 coding DNA: TGTGCCAGTAGTCTATATGGACAGGGGAATGAAGCTTTCTTT. Protein sequence: CASSLYGQGNEAFF.